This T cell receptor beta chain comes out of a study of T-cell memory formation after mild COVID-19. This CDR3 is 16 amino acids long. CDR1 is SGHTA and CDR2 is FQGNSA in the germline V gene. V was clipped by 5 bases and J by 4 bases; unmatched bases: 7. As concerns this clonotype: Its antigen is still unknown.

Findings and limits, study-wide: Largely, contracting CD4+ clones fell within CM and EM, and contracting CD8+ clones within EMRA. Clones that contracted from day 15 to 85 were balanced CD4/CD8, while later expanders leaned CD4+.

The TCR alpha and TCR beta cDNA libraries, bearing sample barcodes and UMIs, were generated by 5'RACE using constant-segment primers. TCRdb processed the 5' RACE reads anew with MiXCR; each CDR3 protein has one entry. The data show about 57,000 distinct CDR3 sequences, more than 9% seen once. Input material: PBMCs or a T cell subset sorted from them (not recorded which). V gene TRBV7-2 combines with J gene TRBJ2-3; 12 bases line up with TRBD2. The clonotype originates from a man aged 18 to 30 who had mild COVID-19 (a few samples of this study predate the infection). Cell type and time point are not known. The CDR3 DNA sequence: TGTGCCAGCAGCCTAAGACTAGCGGGAGCCTCAGATACGCAGTATTTT. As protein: CASSLRLAGASDTQYF.